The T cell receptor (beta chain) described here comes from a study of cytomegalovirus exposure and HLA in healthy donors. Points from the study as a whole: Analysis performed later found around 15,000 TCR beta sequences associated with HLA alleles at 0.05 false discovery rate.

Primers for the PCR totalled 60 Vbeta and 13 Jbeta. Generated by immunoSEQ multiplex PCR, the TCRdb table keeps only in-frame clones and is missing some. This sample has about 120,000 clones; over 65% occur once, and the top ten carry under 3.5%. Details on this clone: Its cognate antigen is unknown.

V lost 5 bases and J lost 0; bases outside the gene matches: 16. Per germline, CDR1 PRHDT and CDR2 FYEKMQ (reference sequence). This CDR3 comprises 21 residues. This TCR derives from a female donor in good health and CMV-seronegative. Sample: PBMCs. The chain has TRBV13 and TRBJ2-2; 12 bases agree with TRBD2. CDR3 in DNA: TGTGCCAGCAGCCTGAACGGACTAGCGGGGCCCCATCTCGCGAACACCGGGGAGCTGTTTTTT. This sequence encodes CASSLNGLAGPHLANTGELFF.